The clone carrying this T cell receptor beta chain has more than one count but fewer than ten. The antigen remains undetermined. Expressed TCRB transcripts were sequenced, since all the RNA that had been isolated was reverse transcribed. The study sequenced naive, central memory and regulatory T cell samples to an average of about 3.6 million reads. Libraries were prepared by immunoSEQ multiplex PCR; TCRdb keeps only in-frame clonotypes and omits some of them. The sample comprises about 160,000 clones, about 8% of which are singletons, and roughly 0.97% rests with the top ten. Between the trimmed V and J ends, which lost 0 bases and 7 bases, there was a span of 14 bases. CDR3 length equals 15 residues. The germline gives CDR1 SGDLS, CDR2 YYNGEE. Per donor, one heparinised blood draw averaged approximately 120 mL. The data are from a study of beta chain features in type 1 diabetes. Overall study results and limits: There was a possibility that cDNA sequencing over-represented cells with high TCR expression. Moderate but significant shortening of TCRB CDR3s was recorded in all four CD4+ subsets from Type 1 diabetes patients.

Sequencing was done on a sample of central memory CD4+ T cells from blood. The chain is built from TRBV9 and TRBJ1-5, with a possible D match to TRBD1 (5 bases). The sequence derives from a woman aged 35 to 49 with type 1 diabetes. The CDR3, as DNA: TGTGCCAGCAGCGTAGGGGGCAGGGATGGGCAGCCCCAGCATTTT. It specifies CASSVGGRDGQPQHF.